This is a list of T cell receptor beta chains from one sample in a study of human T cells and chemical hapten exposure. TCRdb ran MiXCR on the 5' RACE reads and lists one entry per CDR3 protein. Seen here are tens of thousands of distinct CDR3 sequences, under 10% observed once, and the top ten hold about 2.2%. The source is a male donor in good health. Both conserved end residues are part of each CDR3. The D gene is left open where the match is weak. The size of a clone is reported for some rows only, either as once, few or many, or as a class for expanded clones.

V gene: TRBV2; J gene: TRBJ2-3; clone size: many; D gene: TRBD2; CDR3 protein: CASTGTSGSRVYTDTQYF; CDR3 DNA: TGTGCCAGCACCGGGACTAGCGGGAGTAGGGTCTACACAGATACGCAGTATTTT
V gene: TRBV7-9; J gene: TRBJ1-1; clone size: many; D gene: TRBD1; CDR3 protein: CASLGGQGLRAFF; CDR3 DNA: TGTGCCTCCTTGGGGGGACAGGGGTTACGGGCTTTCTTT
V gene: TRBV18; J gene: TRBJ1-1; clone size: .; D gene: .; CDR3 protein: CASSPHGTEAFF; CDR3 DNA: TGTGCCAGCTCGCCACACGGTACTGAAGCTTTCTTT
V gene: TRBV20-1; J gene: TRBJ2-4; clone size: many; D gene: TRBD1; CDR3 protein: CSARDGQEEWVKNIQYF; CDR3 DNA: TGCAGTGCTAGAGACGGACAGGAAGAGTGGGTCAAAAACATTCAGTACTTC
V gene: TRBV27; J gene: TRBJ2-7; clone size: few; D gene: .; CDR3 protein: CASSLYVQAPRQYF; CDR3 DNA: TGTGCCAGCAGTTTGTATGTCCAGGCCCCACGCCAGTACTTC
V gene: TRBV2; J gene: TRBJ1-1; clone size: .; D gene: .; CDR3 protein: CASSVHSDTEAFF; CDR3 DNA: TGTGCCAGCAGTGTTCACAGTGACACTGAAGCTTTCTTT
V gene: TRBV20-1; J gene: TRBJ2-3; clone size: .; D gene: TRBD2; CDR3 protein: CSVRAEASGGGGDTQYF; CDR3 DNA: TGCAGTGTTAGAGCCGAGGCTAGCGGGGGAGGGGGAGATACGCAGTATTTT
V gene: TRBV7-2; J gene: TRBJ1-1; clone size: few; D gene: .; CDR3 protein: CASSLAVRSTEAFF; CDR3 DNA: TGTGCCAGCAGCTTAGCAGTCAGAAGCACTGAAGCTTTCTTT
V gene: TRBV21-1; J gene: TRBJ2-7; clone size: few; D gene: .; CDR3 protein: CASSKGQGSEQYF; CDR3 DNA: TGTGCCAGCAGCAAGGGGCAGGGGAGCGAGCAGTACTTC
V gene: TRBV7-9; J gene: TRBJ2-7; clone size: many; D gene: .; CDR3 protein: CASSLVRDGDYEQYF; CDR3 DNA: TGTGCCAGCAGCTTAGTCAGGGACGGAGACTACGAGCAGTACTTC
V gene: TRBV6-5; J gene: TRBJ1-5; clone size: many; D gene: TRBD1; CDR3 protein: CASSSDRGQGQPQHF; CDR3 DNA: TGTGCCAGCAGTTCGGACAGGGGGCAGGGTCAGCCCCAGCATTTT
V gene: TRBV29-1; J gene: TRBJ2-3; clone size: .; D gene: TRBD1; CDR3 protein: CSVESDRGLRPQYF; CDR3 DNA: TGCAGCGTTGAATCGGACAGGGGTCTACGGCCGCAGTATTTT
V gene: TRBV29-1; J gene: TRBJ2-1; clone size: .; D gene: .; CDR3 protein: CSVAGGNEQFF; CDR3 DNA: TGCAGCGTTGCCGGAGGGAATGAGCAGTTCTTC
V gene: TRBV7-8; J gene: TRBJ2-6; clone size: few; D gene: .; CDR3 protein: CASSSGRPLSGANVLTF; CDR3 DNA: TGTGCCAGCAGCTCAGGACGGCCCCTCTCTGGGGCCAACGTCCTGACTTTC
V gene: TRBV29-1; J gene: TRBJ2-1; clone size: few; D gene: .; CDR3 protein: CSVDNPRNIYNEQFF; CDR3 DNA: TGCAGCGTTGATAATCCTAGAAATATCTACAATGAGCAGTTCTTC
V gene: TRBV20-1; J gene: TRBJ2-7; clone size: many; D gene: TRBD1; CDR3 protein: CSARVTGGARYEQYF; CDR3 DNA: TGCAGTGCTAGGGTTACAGGGGGCGCCCGGTACGAGCAGTACTTC
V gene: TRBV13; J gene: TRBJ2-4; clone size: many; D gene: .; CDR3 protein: CASSLRTQKGNIQYF; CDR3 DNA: TGTGCCAGCAGCTTAAGGACTCAGAAGGGAAACATTCAGTACTTC
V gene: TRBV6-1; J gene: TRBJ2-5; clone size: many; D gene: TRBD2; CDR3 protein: CASSEQLAVPMTQYF; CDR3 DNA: TGTGCCAGCAGTGAACAACTAGCGGTACCCATGACCCAGTACTTC
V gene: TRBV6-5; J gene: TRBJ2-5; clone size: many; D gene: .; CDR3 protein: CASKYGSAETQYF; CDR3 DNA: TGTGCCAGCAAGTACGGGAGTGCAGAGACCCAGTACTTC
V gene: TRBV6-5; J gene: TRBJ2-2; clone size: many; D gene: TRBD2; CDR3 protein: CASSYNPGTRTGELFF; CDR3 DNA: TGTGCCAGCAGCTACAACCCCGGGACTAGAACCGGGGAGCTGTTTTTT
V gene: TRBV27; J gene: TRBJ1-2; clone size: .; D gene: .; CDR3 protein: CASSLNQANYGYTF; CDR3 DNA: TGTGCCAGCAGTTTAAATCAAGCCAACTATGGCTACACCTTC
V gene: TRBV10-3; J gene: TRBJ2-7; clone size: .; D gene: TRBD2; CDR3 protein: CAISDGGTSSLEQYF; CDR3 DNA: TGTGCCATCAGTGACGGGGGGACTAGTAGTCTCGAGCAGTACTTC
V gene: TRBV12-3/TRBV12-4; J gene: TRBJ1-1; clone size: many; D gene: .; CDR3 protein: CASSPTRSTEAFF; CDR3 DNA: TGTGCCAGCAGCCCCACAAGAAGCACTGAAGCTTTCTTT
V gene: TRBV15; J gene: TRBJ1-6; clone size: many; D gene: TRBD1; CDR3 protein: CATSRRGQLPSDSPLHF; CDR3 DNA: TGTGCCACCAGCAGACGGGGACAGTTGCCTTCGGATTCACCCCTCCACTTT
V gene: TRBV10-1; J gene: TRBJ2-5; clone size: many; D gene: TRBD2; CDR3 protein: CASSPGGGETQYF; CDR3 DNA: TGCGCCAGCTCTCCGGGAGGAGGGGAGACCCAGTACTTC
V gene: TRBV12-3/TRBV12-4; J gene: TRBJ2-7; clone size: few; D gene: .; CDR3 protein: CASSLSGQVGGGQYF; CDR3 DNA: TGTGCCAGCAGTTTGAGTGGGCAGGTTGGGGGCGGGCAGTACTTC
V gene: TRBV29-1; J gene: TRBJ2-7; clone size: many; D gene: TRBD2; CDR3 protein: CSVIGGSDYEQYF; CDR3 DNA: TGCAGCGTTATTGGCGGGAGTGATTACGAGCAGTACTTC
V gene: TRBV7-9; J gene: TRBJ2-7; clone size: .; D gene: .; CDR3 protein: CASSLGMDYEQYF; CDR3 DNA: TGTGCCAGCAGCTTAGGAATGGACTACGAGCAGTACTTC
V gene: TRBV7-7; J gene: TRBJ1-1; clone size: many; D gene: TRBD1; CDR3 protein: CASSPSTGSLAFF; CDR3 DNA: TGTGCCAGCAGCCCCTCGACAGGGTCCTTGGCTTTCTTT
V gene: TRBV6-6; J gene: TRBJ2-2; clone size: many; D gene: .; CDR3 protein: CASSYGVGGNTGELFF; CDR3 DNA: TGTGCCAGCAGTTACGGCGTTGGCGGGAACACCGGGGAGCTGTTTTTT
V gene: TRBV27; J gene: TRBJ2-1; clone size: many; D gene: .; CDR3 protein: CASSLSGVEQFF; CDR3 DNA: TGTGCCAGCAGTTTATCAGGTGTTGAGCAGTTCTTC
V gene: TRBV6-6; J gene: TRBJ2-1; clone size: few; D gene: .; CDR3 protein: CASRTRQWLYNEQFF; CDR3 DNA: TGTGCCAGCAGGACTAGACAGTGGCTTTACAATGAGCAGTTCTTC
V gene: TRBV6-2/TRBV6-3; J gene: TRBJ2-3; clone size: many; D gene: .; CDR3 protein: CASSYAPGLSISTDTQYF; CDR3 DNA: TGTGCCAGCAGTTACGCTCCGGGACTCTCGATATCCACAGATACGCAGTATTTT
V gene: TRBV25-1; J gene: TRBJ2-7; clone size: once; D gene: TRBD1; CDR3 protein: CAISDPDRGLYEQYF; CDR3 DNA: TGTGCCATCAGTGACCCGGACAGGGGGCTCTACGAGCAGTACTTC